A selection of T cell receptor beta chains follows, all from one sample in a study of blood T cell repertoires in COVID-19. Sequencing used immunoSEQ multiplex PCR; TCRdb keeps in-frame clones, though not all of them. The table has 130,000 to 150,000 clones, roughly 83% seen once. Sequenced material: PBMCs or T cells enriched from blood (not recorded which). The source is a man aged 50-59 years who had recovered from COVID-19. CDR3s include the opening cysteine and the closing phenylalanine or tryptophan. Fields, in order: clone size, CDR3 length, D gene, J gene, V gene, CDR3 DNA, CDR3 protein. The D gene is left open where the match is weak. Clone sizes are given selectively: once, few, many, or a class where the clone is expanded.

abundance: .
len: 13
d_gene: .
j_gene: TRBJ1-4
v_gene: TRBV20-1
CDR3nt: TGCAGTGCTAGTAGGGGGTCGTATGAAAAACTGTTTTTT
CDR3aa: CSASRGSYEKLFF

abundance: .
len: 14
d_gene: .
j_gene: TRBJ1-4
v_gene: TRBV7-2
CDR3nt: TGTGCCAGCAGCTTGACAGCGACTTATGAAAAACTGTTTTTT
CDR3aa: CASSLTATYEKLFF

abundance: .
len: 15
d_gene: TRBD2
j_gene: TRBJ2-1
v_gene: TRBV19
CDR3nt: TGTGCCAGTAGCAAAACTAGCGGGGCCTACAATGAGCAGTTCTTC
CDR3aa: CASSKTSGAYNEQFF

abundance: few
len: 12
d_gene: .
j_gene: TRBJ1-2
v_gene: TRBV19
CDR3nt: TGTGCCAGTTCCCCCCGGGACAATGGCTACACCTTC
CDR3aa: CASSPRDNGYTF

abundance: .
len: 16
d_gene: .
j_gene: TRBJ1-1
v_gene: TRBV11-2
CDR3nt: TGTGCCAGCAGCTCAGAGGAGGGGAATTGGAACACTGAAGCTTTCTTT
CDR3aa: CASSSEEGNWNTEAFF

abundance: once
len: 17
d_gene: TRBD2
j_gene: TRBJ2-2
v_gene: TRBV5-4
CDR3nt: TGTGCCAGCAGCTCGGGACTAGCGGGGGCCTACACCGGGGAGCTGTTTTTT
CDR3aa: CASSSGLAGAYTGELFF

abundance: .
len: 14
d_gene: .
j_gene: TRBJ2-2
v_gene: TRBV11-3
CDR3nt: TGTGCCAGCACCCCGGGGGGCAGCACCGGGGAGCTGTTTTTT
CDR3aa: CASTPGGSTGELFF

abundance: .
len: 16
d_gene: TRBD2
j_gene: TRBJ2-1
v_gene: TRBV6-5
CDR3nt: TGTGCCAGCAGTTACGCAACTAGCGGGGGGGCTAATGAGCAGTTCTTC
CDR3aa: CASSYATSGGANEQFF

abundance: .
len: 16
d_gene: TRBD2
j_gene: TRBJ2-2
v_gene: TRBV2
CDR3nt: TGTGCCAGCAGTGAATTGGCGGGGGTCAACACCGGGGAGCTGTTTTTT
CDR3aa: CASSELAGVNTGELFF

abundance: .
len: 14
d_gene: .
j_gene: TRBJ1-4
v_gene: TRBV3-1/TRBV3-2
CDR3nt: TGTGCCAGCAGCCACAGGGCGACTAATGAAAAACTGTTTTTT
CDR3aa: CASSHRATNEKLFF

abundance: .
len: 20
d_gene: .
j_gene: TRBJ2-7
v_gene: TRBV30
CDR3nt: TGTGCCTGGGGGGCCAATCTGGCAGGGCAAAACCTTATTAGCTCCTACGAGCAGTACTTC
CDR3aa: CAWGANLAGQNLISSYEQYF

abundance: few
len: 15
d_gene: TRBD2
j_gene: TRBJ2-1
v_gene: TRBV14
CDR3nt: TGTGCCAGCAGCCAAGATCCCGGGGGGGCCGGGGAGCAGTTCTTC
CDR3aa: CASSQDPGGAGEQFF

abundance: .
len: 12
d_gene: .
j_gene: TRBJ1-2
v_gene: TRBV18
CDR3nt: TGTGCCAGCTCACCCTCTAACTATGGCTACACCTTC
CDR3aa: CASSPSNYGYTF

abundance: .
len: 15
d_gene: TRBD1
j_gene: TRBJ2-7
v_gene: TRBV6-1
CDR3nt: TGTGCCAGCAGTGAGGGGACAGGTTACTCCTACGAGCAGTACTTC
CDR3aa: CASSEGTGYSYEQYF

abundance: .
len: 14
d_gene: TRBD1
j_gene: TRBJ2-3
v_gene: TRBV3-1/TRBV3-2
CDR3nt: TGTGCCAGCAGCCTAGGACAGGGGTTGGTTACGCAGTATTTT
CDR3aa: CASSLGQGLVTQYF

abundance: .
len: 15
d_gene: TRBD1
j_gene: TRBJ1-1
v_gene: TRBV18
CDR3nt: TGTGCCAGCTCACCATGGGACAGCTTGAACACTGAAGCTTTCTTT
CDR3aa: CASSPWDSLNTEAFF

abundance: once
len: 17
d_gene: TRBD2
j_gene: TRBJ2-3
v_gene: TRBV5-5
CDR3nt: TGTGCCAGCAGCTTGGACGGACTAGCGACTAGCACAGATACGCAGTATTTT
CDR3aa: CASSLDGLATSTDTQYF

abundance: .
len: 15
d_gene: .
j_gene: TRBJ1-1
v_gene: TRBV9
CDR3nt: TGTGCCAGCAGCGGAGGGACACTAGGAAACACTGAAGCTTTCTTT
CDR3aa: CASSGGTLGNTEAFF

abundance: .
len: 14
d_gene: .
j_gene: TRBJ1-2
v_gene: TRBV6-5
CDR3nt: TGTGCCAGCCGCCGGGGGGCGGAACCGGATGGCTACACCTTC
CDR3aa: CASRRGAEPDGYTF

abundance: once
len: 15
d_gene: .
j_gene: TRBJ2-5
v_gene: TRBV7-6
CDR3nt: TGTGCCAGCAGCTTAGGGGGTTGGGGGGAAGAGACCCAGTACTTC
CDR3aa: CASSLGGWGEETQYF

abundance: .
len: 15
d_gene: TRBD2
j_gene: TRBJ2-3
v_gene: TRBV27
CDR3nt: TGTGCCAGCAGTTTTCGGCGGGGGGGCCGGTATACGCAGTATTTT
CDR3aa: CASSFRRGGRYTQYF

abundance: .
len: 14
d_gene: .
j_gene: TRBJ2-5
v_gene: TRBV5-4
CDR3nt: TGTGCCAGCAGCTCTCCGCGGGGACAAGAGACCCAGTACTTC
CDR3aa: CASSSPRGQETQYF

abundance: .
len: 13
d_gene: TRBD1
j_gene: TRBJ1-2
v_gene: TRBV7-2
CDR3nt: TGTGCCAGCAGCGGGGACAGGGGTCATGGCTACACCTTC
CDR3aa: CASSGDRGHGYTF

abundance: .
len: 17
d_gene: TRBD2
j_gene: TRBJ2-5
v_gene: TRBV7-9
CDR3nt: TGTGCCAGCAGTGATGGGACTAGCGGGGGGAACCAAGAGACCCAGTACTTC
CDR3aa: CASSDGTSGGNQETQYF

abundance: .
len: 15
d_gene: TRBD2
j_gene: TRBJ2-5
v_gene: TRBV19
CDR3nt: TGTGCCAGTAGTGGCGCGGGACTACAGCAAGAGACCCAGTACTTC
CDR3aa: CASSGAGLQQETQYF

abundance: .
len: 15
d_gene: .
j_gene: TRBJ2-1
v_gene: TRBV25-1
CDR3nt: TGTGCCAGCAGGAACACAGGGAGCTCCTACAATGAGCAGTTCTTC
CDR3aa: CASRNTGSSYNEQFF

abundance: .
len: 13
d_gene: TRBD1
j_gene: TRBJ2-5
v_gene: TRBV30
CDR3nt: TGTGCCTGGAGGGGCAGGGGGCGTGAGACCCAGTACTTC
CDR3aa: CAWRGRGRETQYF

abundance: once
len: 11
d_gene: .
j_gene: TRBJ2-3
v_gene: TRBV2
CDR3nt: TGTGCCAGCAGAGACTCAGATACGCAGTATTTT
CDR3aa: CASRDSDTQYF

abundance: once
len: 13
d_gene: .
j_gene: TRBJ2-5
v_gene: TRBV18
CDR3nt: TGTGCCAGCTCACTAGCGGCCAAAGAGACCCAGTACTTC
CDR3aa: CASSLAAKETQYF

abundance: .
len: 15
d_gene: TRBD2
j_gene: TRBJ2-7
v_gene: TRBV7-6
CDR3nt: TGTGCCAGCAGCTTAGCGGTGGGGGGGTTGTACGAGCAGTACTTC
CDR3aa: CASSLAVGGLYEQYF

abundance: .
len: 15
d_gene: TRBD2
j_gene: TRBJ2-3
v_gene: TRBV18
CDR3nt: TGTGCCAGCTCACCGGGACTAATTACAGATACGCAAGGGGATTTT
CDR3aa: CASSPGLITDTQGDF

abundance: .
len: 13
d_gene: .
j_gene: TRBJ2-7
v_gene: TRBV7-8
CDR3nt: TGTGCCAGCACCCAGTCGTACTCCTACGAGCAGTACTTC
CDR3aa: CASTQSYSYEQYF

abundance: .
len: 15
d_gene: TRBD1
j_gene: TRBJ1-1
v_gene: TRBV7-2
CDR3nt: TGTGCCAGCAGCACCCAACAGGGGGCTTACGCTGAAGCTTTCTTT
CDR3aa: CASSTQQGAYAEAFF

abundance: few
len: 15
d_gene: .
j_gene: TRBJ2-4
v_gene: TRBV19
CDR3nt: TGTGCCAGTAGTATAGCTGGGCATTCAGAAAACATTCAGTACTTC
CDR3aa: CASSIAGHSENIQYF

abundance: .
len: 14
d_gene: TRBD1
j_gene: TRBJ2-5
v_gene: TRBV5-1
CDR3nt: TGCGCCAGCAGCTTCCGGGACAGCCAAGAGACCCAGTACTTC
CDR3aa: CASSFRDSQETQYF